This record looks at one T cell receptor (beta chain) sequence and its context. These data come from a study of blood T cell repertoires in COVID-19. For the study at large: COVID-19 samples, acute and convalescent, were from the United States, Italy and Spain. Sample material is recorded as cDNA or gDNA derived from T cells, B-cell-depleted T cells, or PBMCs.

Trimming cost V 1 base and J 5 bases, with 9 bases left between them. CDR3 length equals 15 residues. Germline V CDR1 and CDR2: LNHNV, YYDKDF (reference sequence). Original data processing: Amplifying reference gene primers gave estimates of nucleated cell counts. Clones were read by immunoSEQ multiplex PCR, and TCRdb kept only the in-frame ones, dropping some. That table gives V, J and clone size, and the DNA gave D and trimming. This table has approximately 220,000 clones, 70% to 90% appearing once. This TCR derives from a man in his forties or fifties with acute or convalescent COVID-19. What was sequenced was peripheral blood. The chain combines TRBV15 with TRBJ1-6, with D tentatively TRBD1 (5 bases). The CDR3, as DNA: TGTGCCACCAGCAGAGGGGGGACTAATAATTCACCCCTCCACTTT. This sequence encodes CATSRGGTNNSPLHF.